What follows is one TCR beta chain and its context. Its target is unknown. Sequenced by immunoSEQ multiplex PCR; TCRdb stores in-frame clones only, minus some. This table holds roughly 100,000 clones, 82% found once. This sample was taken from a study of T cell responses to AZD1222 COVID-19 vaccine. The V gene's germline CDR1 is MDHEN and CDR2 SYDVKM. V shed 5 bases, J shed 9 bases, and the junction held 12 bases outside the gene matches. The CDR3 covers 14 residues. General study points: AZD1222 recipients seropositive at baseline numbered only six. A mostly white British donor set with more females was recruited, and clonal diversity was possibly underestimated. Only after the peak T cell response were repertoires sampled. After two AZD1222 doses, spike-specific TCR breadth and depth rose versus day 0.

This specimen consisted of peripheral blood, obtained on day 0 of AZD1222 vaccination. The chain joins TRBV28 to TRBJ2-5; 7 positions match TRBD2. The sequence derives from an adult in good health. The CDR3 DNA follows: TGTGCCAGCAGTCTGGGACTGGGGAGGGTGGCCCAGTACTTC. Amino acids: CASSLGLGRVAQYF.